This T cell receptor beta chain was captured in a study of OX40 agonist ivuxolimab in advanced cancers. As for the study more broadly: The costimulatory receptor OX40 (CD134) was targeted by ivuxolimab, a fully human IgG2 agonistic monoclonal antibody. Intravenous ivuxolimab was administered to patients every 2 weeks at six dose levels: 0.01, 0.1, 0.3, 1.5, 3 and 10 mg/kg. Of the approximately 50 dose-escalation patients, hepatocellular carcinoma was present in about 19, melanoma in roughly 15, renal cell carcinoma in 9 and head and neck cancer in 9. A male proportion of around 83% and a mean age of about 60 years, ranging from roughly 23 to 90, were recorded for the dose-escalation cohort. Patients were allowed to have had prior anti-PD-1, anti-PD-L1 or anti-CTLA-4 therapy, and about 40% of the dose-escalation patients had been treated with checkpoint inhibitors. Partial responses were achieved by three dose-escalation patients, of whom one had hepatocellular carcinoma and two had cutaneous melanoma. The purpose of peripheral TCRbeta sequencing was to test whether ivuxolimab changed TCR sequence diversity and led to clonal T-cell expansion. The monotherapy dose-escalation portion (N ≈ 57 patients) of the phase I ivuxolimab trial is reported in the paper.

The trial excluded patients who had a history of autoimmune disease or were on systemic immunosuppression. In every dose cohort, peripheral blood was drawn for TCR sequencing at baseline, cycle 4 day 1, and cycle 7 day 1. Samples were obtained from an open-label, multicenter, first-in-human phase I dose-escalation trial of ivuxolimab. Adults with locally advanced or metastatic head and neck squamous cell, hepatocellular, melanoma or renal cell carcinoma were enrolled in the trial. Before TCR sequencing, CD4+ T cells and CD8+ T cells were sorted from peripheral blood as separate populations. Regarding this clone: Its antigen specificity is not known. No much larger clonotype is one base removed from it; base qualities were not supplied.

The full study reports these points: Low levels of normalized T-cell clonal expansion were also shown by some nonresponding patients. Antigen specificity was not determined for the clonally expanded peripheral T cells. At doses from 0.1 to 3.0 mg/kg, clonal expansion was seen in both CD4+ and CD8+ blood T cells between baseline and week 6. After ivuxolimab, expanded clones were on average more numerous among CD8+ T cells than among CD4+ T cells. Partial responders in the 0.1-3.0 mg/kg groups had among the lowest normalized peripheral clonal expansion, especially among CD8+ T cells.

Genomic DNA was isolated from the sorted cells so that the TCRbeta CDR3 region could be sequenced. The immunoSEQ Assay was used to sequence the TCRbeta CDR3 regions. TCRdb carries this immuneACCESS record with in-frame sequences only. Its versions omit some clonotypes, under half of them owing to an unresolved V gene in the studies checked, with the rest unexplained. Across this sample there are about 50,000 clones, with over 85% seen only once. The ten largest clonotypes hold 5.5% to 7.5% of the sample. Sequenced here: CD4+ or CD8+ T cells sorted from blood, sampled in a trial of the OX40 agonist ivuxolimab. This TCR was sampled from an adult with an advanced solid tumor such as melanoma, head and neck, liver or kidney cancer.

The nucleotides are TGTGCCAGCAGCTTGGTACTGGGAAACTATGGCTACACCTTC. Its translation reads: CASSLVLGNYGYTF. Recombination joined TRBV5-4 with TRBJ1-2, with the D segment identity uncertain. The CDR3 spans 14 residues, from the cysteine through the phenylalanine. Only the CDR3 region is kept as DNA, spanning 42 bases read in frame from base 1. V was cut back by 0 bases and J by 2 bases, leaving a gap of 8 bases between them. The germline V gene (reference sequence) yields SGHNT for CDR1 and YYREEE for CDR2.